This is a list of T cell receptor beta chains from one sample in a study of a mutant IDH1 vaccine in newly diagnosed glioma. The antigens these receptors bind are not known. The method was immunoSEQ multiplex PCR; TCRdb's version includes in-frame clones alone and lacks a portion of them. This sample has tens of thousands of clones, with roughly 89% found just once. The sample in question was PBMCs, obtained from a glioma patient whose treatment included an IDH1 peptide vaccine. These receptors were taken from a woman aged 45-65 years with glioma. Each CDR3 is given with its conserved first and last residue. The order of the fields is clone size, D gene, J gene, V gene, CDR3 protein, CDR3 DNA. The D gene is left open where the match is weak. Size is omitted from some rows. Given values are once, few, many or a class for expanded clones.

clone size: -
D gene: -
J gene: TRBJ2-3
V gene: TRBV19
CDR3 protein: CASSTSTSTDTQYF
CDR3 DNA: TGTGCCAGTAGTACTAGCACGAGCACAGATACGCAGTATTTT

clone size: -
D gene: -
J gene: TRBJ1-1
V gene: TRBV5-1
CDR3 protein: CASSLWQGLAFF
CDR3 DNA: TGCGCCAGCAGCTTGTGGCAGGGGCTCGCTTTCTTT

clone size: -
D gene: -
J gene: TRBJ2-1
V gene: TRBV9
CDR3 protein: CASGFYNEQFF
CDR3 DNA: TGTGCCAGCGGCTTCTACAATGAGCAGTTCTTC

clone size: -
D gene: TRBD2
J gene: TRBJ2-7
V gene: TRBV2
CDR3 protein: CASSVIGGSHF
CDR3 DNA: TGTGCCAGCAGTGTCATTGGCGGGAGTCACTTC

clone size: -
D gene: TRBD2
J gene: TRBJ2-3
V gene: TRBV7-3
CDR3 protein: CASSFSGSPTDTQYF
CDR3 DNA: TGTGCCAGCAGCTTTAGCGGGAGCCCGACAGATACGCAGTATTTT

clone size: -
D gene: -
J gene: TRBJ2-7
V gene: TRBV5-8
CDR3 protein: CASSLRGAQSYEQYF
CDR3 DNA: TGTGCCAGCAGCTTGCGGGGGGCCCAATCCTACGAGCAGTACTTC

clone size: few
D gene: -
J gene: TRBJ2-2
V gene: TRBV5-1
CDR3 protein: CASSLGQDNTGELFF
CDR3 DNA: TGCGCCAGCAGCTTGGGACAGGACAATACCGGGGAGCTGTTTTTT

clone size: -
D gene: -
J gene: TRBJ1-3
V gene: TRBV9
CDR3 protein: CASSPTARNTIYF
CDR3 DNA: TGTGCCAGCAGCCCGACAGCTAGAAACACCATATATTTT

clone size: -
D gene: -
J gene: TRBJ2-1
V gene: TRBV7-8
CDR3 protein: CASSLGRTAEQFF
CDR3 DNA: TGTGCCAGCAGCTTAGGCAGAACCGCCGAGCAGTTCTTC

clone size: -
D gene: -
J gene: TRBJ1-4
V gene: TRBV5-8
CDR3 protein: CASSLEFEAINEKLFF
CDR3 DNA: TGTGCCAGCAGCTTGGAGTTTGAGGCTATTAATGAAAAACTGTTTTTT

clone size: -
D gene: TRBD1
J gene: TRBJ1-4
V gene: TRBV29-1
CDR3 protein: CSGGDRGEKLFF
CDR3 DNA: TGCAGCGGAGGGGACAGGGGTGAAAAACTGTTTTTT

clone size: -
D gene: -
J gene: TRBJ1-2
V gene: TRBV28
CDR3 protein: CASGGRLADSANYGYTF
CDR3 DNA: TGTGCCAGCGGGGGGCGGTTGGCCGACAGCGCAAACTATGGCTACACCTTC

clone size: -
D gene: -
J gene: TRBJ1-1
V gene: TRBV6-1
CDR3 protein: CASKLGGGGTEAFF
CDR3 DNA: TGTGCCAGCAAGCTGGGGGGAGGGGGCACTGAAGCTTTCTTT

clone size: -
D gene: -
J gene: TRBJ2-5
V gene: TRBV10-3
CDR3 protein: CAISDSKGPGAETQYF
CDR3 DNA: TGTGCCATCAGTGACTCAAAGGGCCCCGGGGCAGAGACCCAGTACTTC

clone size: -
D gene: -
J gene: TRBJ1-5
V gene: TRBV7-8
CDR3 protein: CASSLDLQVGAYSNQPQHF
CDR3 DNA: TGTGCCAGCAGCTTAGACCTCCAAGTAGGGGCTTATAGCAATCAGCCCCAGCATTTT

clone size: -
D gene: TRBD2
J gene: TRBJ2-3
V gene: TRBV5-1
CDR3 protein: CASSTVVSGSGTDTQYF
CDR3 DNA: TGCGCTAGCAGCACGGTGGTTAGCGGGAGTGGCACAGATACGCAGTATTTT

clone size: -
D gene: TRBD1
J gene: TRBJ2-7
V gene: TRBV28
CDR3 protein: CASSRDSPNEQYF
CDR3 DNA: TGTGCCAGCAGTCGGGACAGCCCGAACGAGCAGTACTTC

clone size: few
D gene: -
J gene: TRBJ2-2
V gene: TRBV7-3
CDR3 protein: CASKTTGTSTGELFF
CDR3 DNA: TGTGCCAGCAAGACTACAGGGACTTCCACCGGGGAGCTGTTTTTT

clone size: -
D gene: -
J gene: TRBJ1-1
V gene: TRBV2
CDR3 protein: CASSAYTEAFF
CDR3 DNA: TGTGCCAGCAGTGCTTACACTGAAGCTTTCTTT

clone size: -
D gene: -
J gene: TRBJ1-4
V gene: TRBV30
CDR3 protein: CAWRMRKPPTNEKLFF
CDR3 DNA: TGTGCCTGGAGGATGAGGAAGCCACCAACTAATGAAAAACTGTTTTTT

clone size: -
D gene: -
J gene: TRBJ2-7
V gene: TRBV5-1
CDR3 protein: CASSLEGAYEQYF
CDR3 DNA: TGCGCCAGCAGCTTGGAAGGGGCCTACGAGCAGTACTTC

clone size: -
D gene: -
J gene: TRBJ1-1
V gene: TRBV6-5
CDR3 protein: CASSYSQNTEAFF
CDR3 DNA: TGTGCCAGCAGTTACTCCCAGAACACTGAAGCTTTCTTT

clone size: -
D gene: TRBD2
J gene: TRBJ2-1
V gene: TRBV5-1
CDR3 protein: CASSLVSGGNNEQFF
CDR3 DNA: TGCGCCAGCAGCTTGGTTAGCGGGGGAAACAATGAGCAGTTCTTC

clone size: -
D gene: TRBD1
J gene: TRBJ2-7
V gene: TRBV19
CDR3 protein: CASSMATGFSYEQYF
CDR3 DNA: TGTGCCAGTAGTATGGCGACAGGGTTCTCCTACGAGCAGTACTTC

clone size: -
D gene: -
J gene: TRBJ2-7
V gene: TRBV15
CDR3 protein: CATSRDLTANEQYF
CDR3 DNA: TGTGCCACCAGCAGAGATCTGACGGCTAACGAGCAGTACTTC

clone size: -
D gene: -
J gene: TRBJ1-6
V gene: TRBV30
CDR3 protein: CAWSGLYNSPLHF
CDR3 DNA: TGTGCCTGGAGTGGTCTCTATAATTCACCCCTCCACTTT

clone size: -
D gene: -
J gene: TRBJ2-7
V gene: TRBV13
CDR3 protein: CASSLRASLRYEQYF
CDR3 DNA: TGTGCCAGCAGCTTAAGGGCCAGCCTCCGATACGAGCAGTACTTC

clone size: once
D gene: TRBD2
J gene: TRBJ2-1
V gene: TRBV19
CDR3 protein: CASSPGGLFRDEQFF
CDR3 DNA: TGTGCCAGTTCCCCGGGGGGACTGTTCAGGGATGAGCAGTTCTTC

clone size: -
D gene: -
J gene: TRBJ1-4
V gene: TRBV28
CDR3 protein: CASSSGGSRNEKLFF
CDR3 DNA: TGTGCCAGCAGTTCGGGGGGAAGTCGGAATGAAAAACTGTTTTTT

clone size: -
D gene: -
J gene: TRBJ1-1
V gene: TRBV5-4
CDR3 protein: CASSPAGATTEAFF
CDR3 DNA: TGTGCCAGCAGCCCCGCAGGGGCAACGACTGAAGCTTTCTTT

clone size: -
D gene: -
J gene: TRBJ1-5
V gene: TRBV10-2
CDR3 protein: CASSLDSNQPQHF
CDR3 DNA: TGCGCCAGCAGCCTGGACAGCAATCAGCCCCAGCATTTT

clone size: -
D gene: TRBD1
J gene: TRBJ2-7
V gene: TRBV6-5
CDR3 protein: CASSKPGQGRYEQYF
CDR3 DNA: TGTGCCAGCAGTAAGCCGGGACAGGGACGCTACGAGCAGTACTTC

clone size: -
D gene: TRBD1
J gene: TRBJ1-4
V gene: TRBV6-5
CDR3 protein: CASSYDRVAEKLFF
CDR3 DNA: TGTGCCAGCAGTTACGACAGGGTGGCGGAAAAACTGTTTTTT

clone size: -
D gene: -
J gene: TRBJ2-3
V gene: TRBV7-2
CDR3 protein: CASSYSATSPKSTDTQYF
CDR3 DNA: TGTGCCAGCAGCTACTCGGCCACTAGTCCCAAAAGCACAGATACGCAGTATTTT

clone size: -
D gene: -
J gene: TRBJ2-1
V gene: TRBV4-1
CDR3 protein: CASSLLSGLNEQFF
CDR3 DNA: TGCGCCAGCAGCCTCTTGTCGGGGCTCAATGAGCAGTTCTTC

clone size: few
D gene: -
J gene: TRBJ1-2
V gene: TRBV2
CDR3 protein: CASSKDTYGYTF
CDR3 DNA: TGTGCCAGCAGTAAGGACACATATGGCTACACCTTC

clone size: -
D gene: -
J gene: TRBJ2-7
V gene: TRBV6-5
CDR3 protein: CASIQTGPRGEQYF
CDR3 DNA: TGTGCCAGCATCCAGACGGGGCCTAGGGGCGAGCAGTACTTC

clone size: once
D gene: TRBD1
J gene: TRBJ1-4
V gene: TRBV28
CDR3 protein: CAREPQRGQVNEKLFF
CDR3 DNA: TGTGCCAGAGAGCCACAAAGGGGGCAGGTGAATGAAAAACTGTTTTTT

clone size: -
D gene: TRBD2
J gene: TRBJ2-1
V gene: TRBV28
CDR3 protein: CATRTSTYNEQFF
CDR3 DNA: TGTGCCACCAGGACTAGCACCTACAATGAGCAGTTCTTC

clone size: once
D gene: -
J gene: TRBJ2-2
V gene: TRBV21-1
CDR3 protein: CATTLPSSNTGELFF
CDR3 DNA: TGTGCCACCACCCTACCGTCATCGAACACCGGGGAGCTGTTTTTT

clone size: once
D gene: TRBD1
J gene: TRBJ2-1
V gene: TRBV19
CDR3 protein: CASKSRGRDEQFF
CDR3 DNA: TGTGCCAGTAAGTCCAGGGGGCGCGATGAGCAGTTCTTC

clone size: -
D gene: -
J gene: TRBJ1-5
V gene: TRBV2
CDR3 protein: CASSEDSPPQHF
CDR3 DNA: TGTGCCAGCAGTGAAGACAGCCCGCCCCAGCATTTT

clone size: -
D gene: -
J gene: TRBJ1-2
V gene: TRBV28
CDR3 protein: CASSLRDGYTF
CDR3 DNA: TGTGCCAGCAGTTTACGGGATGGCTACACCTTC

clone size: -
D gene: -
J gene: TRBJ1-1
V gene: TRBV29-1
CDR3 protein: CSVGYSIEAFF
CDR3 DNA: TGCAGCGTTGGCTACTCAATCGAAGCTTTCTTT

clone size: -
D gene: -
J gene: TRBJ2-7
V gene: TRBV21-1
CDR3 protein: CASSLPGESGRGYEQYF
CDR3 DNA: TGTGCCAGCAGCCTCCCTGGGGAGAGCGGGAGAGGGTACGAGCAGTACTTC

clone size: -
D gene: -
J gene: TRBJ2-5
V gene: TRBV6-5
CDR3 protein: CASSLGGAGIETQYF
CDR3 DNA: TGTGCCAGCAGTTTAGGTGGGGCGGGGATAGAGACCCAGTACTTC

clone size: -
D gene: -
J gene: TRBJ2-7
V gene: TRBV4-3
CDR3 protein: CASSQAPWAYEQYF
CDR3 DNA: TGCGCCAGCAGCCAAGCTCCCTGGGCCTACGAGCAGTACTTC

clone size: once
D gene: -
J gene: TRBJ1-6
V gene: TRBV7-8
CDR3 protein: CASSPSGGGSPLHF
CDR3 DNA: TGTGCCAGCAGCCCGTCTGGGGGGGGTTCACCCCTCCACTTT

clone size: once
D gene: -
J gene: TRBJ1-1
V gene: TRBV28
CDR3 protein: CASVPNRSRNTEAFF
CDR3 DNA: TGTGCCAGCGTCCCCAACCGGTCACGGAACACTGAAGCTTTCTTT

clone size: few
D gene: -
J gene: TRBJ1-3
V gene: TRBV5-1
CDR3 protein: CASSLGAATGNTIYF
CDR3 DNA: TGCGCCAGCAGCTTGGGGGCAGCAACTGGAAACACCATATATTTT